The TCR beta chain under discussion was sequenced for a study of T-cell memory formation after mild COVID-19. It was 5'RACE with constant-segment primers that produced the TCR alpha and TCR beta cDNA libraries, which carried sample barcodes and UMIs. TCRdb analysed the 5' RACE reads with MiXCR anew, one entry per CDR3 protein. The repertoire consists of 290,000 or so distinct CDR3 sequences, with roughly 21% occurring once and the leading ten covering around a fifth. From germline, CDR1 is SGHTA and CDR2 FQGTGA. The ends were cut back, 0 bases at V and 10 bases at J, with 12 bases in the middle. The length of the CDR3 is 13 residues.

The specimen sequenced was PBMCs or a T cell subset sorted from them (not recorded which). The clonotype comes from a young man who had mild COVID-19 (a few samples of this study predate the infection). Cell type and time point are not known. The chain uses TRBV7-3 and TRBJ1-1; D remains ambiguous. As DNA, the CDR3 is TGTGCCAGCAGCTTAACGGCGGCAGGACGAGCTTTCTTT. It specifies CASSLTAAGRAFF.